These T cell receptor beta chains were read from a single sample in a study of cytomegalovirus exposure and HLA in healthy donors. The assay was immunoSEQ multiplex PCR, and TCRdb's table has in-frame clones only and misses some. The table includes under 250,000 clones, around 81% detected once. The sample consisted of PBMCs. These receptor sequences come from a woman aged 60-75 years in good health and CMV-seropositive. CDR3s include the opening cysteine and the closing phenylalanine or tryptophan. The D gene is left open where the match is weak. Some rows mark clone size as missing; the rest say once, few, many or name a class of expanded clone.

J: TRBJ2-3
V: TRBV29-1
size: -
D: TRBD2
DNA: TGCAGCGTGATTAAACTAGCGGGAGGGCCTATCGATGGCACAGATACGCAGTATTTT
CDR3: CSVIKLAGGPIDGTDTQYF

J: TRBJ2-1
V: TRBV10-1
size: few
D: -
DNA: TGCGCCAGCAGTGAGTTAGCGAGTCTCCACAATGAGCAGTTCTTC
CDR3: CASSELASLHNEQFF

J: TRBJ1-2
V: TRBV5-4
size: -
D: -
DNA: TGTGCCAGCAGCCTGCCAGGGGCTGACTATGGCTACACCTTC
CDR3: CASSLPGADYGYTF

J: TRBJ1-4
V: TRBV5-5
size: -
D: -
DNA: TGTGCCAGCAGCTTGGAAGACGGACTCAATGAAAAACTGTTTTTT
CDR3: CASSLEDGLNEKLFF

J: TRBJ1-2
V: TRBV2
size: few
D: TRBD1
DNA: TGTGCCAAAGCCCGACAGGGCGGGAATGGCTACACCTTC
CDR3: CAKARQGGNGYTF

J: TRBJ2-1
V: TRBV30
size: -
D: TRBD2
DNA: TGTGCCTGGAGTCAGGGACTAGCGGGGACCAATGAGCAGTTCTTC
CDR3: CAWSQGLAGTNEQFF

J: TRBJ2-7
V: TRBV27
size: -
D: -
DNA: TGTGCCAGCAGTGGGGGGGCAGGGGGCGAGTACGAGCAGTACTTC
CDR3: CASSGGAGGEYEQYF

J: TRBJ1-6
V: TRBV2
size: -
D: TRBD1
DNA: TGTGCCAGCAGACCGGGACAGGGGCTTTCACCCCTCCACTTT
CDR3: CASRPGQGLSPLHF

J: TRBJ1-2
V: TRBV7-9
size: few
D: -
DNA: TGTGCCAGCAGCTTAGAGCTTGGGCCGAACTATGGCTACACCTTC
CDR3: CASSLELGPNYGYTF

J: TRBJ1-1
V: TRBV28
size: -
D: TRBD1
DNA: TGTGCCAGCAGTTTATTGGCAGGGGGCGCGCACACTGAAGCTTTCTTT
CDR3: CASSLLAGGAHTEAFF

J: TRBJ2-5
V: TRBV15
size: -
D: TRBD2
DNA: TGTGCCACCAGCAGGGAACTAGCGGGAAGGGAGACCCAGTACTTC
CDR3: CATSRELAGRETQYF

J: TRBJ2-7
V: TRBV30
size: -
D: TRBD1
DNA: TGTGCCTGGAGTGTATCCGACAGGGGCCGCGAGCAGTACTTC
CDR3: CAWSVSDRGREQYF

J: TRBJ2-7
V: TRBV7-9
size: -
D: -
DNA: TGTGCCAGCAGCTTAAAGACTTTCAGCTCCTACGAGCAGTACTTC
CDR3: CASSLKTFSSYEQYF

J: TRBJ2-1
V: TRBV10-1
size: -
D: TRBD2
DNA: TGCGCCAGCAGTGACAGCGGGGGAGACAATGAGCAGTTCTTC
CDR3: CASSDSGGDNEQFF

J: TRBJ2-5
V: TRBV18
size: -
D: -
DNA: TGTGCCAGCTCACTCGGAGTCGGCGGGGTCGGGACCCAGTACTTC
CDR3: CASSLGVGGVGTQYF

J: TRBJ1-5
V: TRBV7-7
size: -
D: TRBD1
DNA: TGTGCCAGCAGCCCAGAGGCGGGACAGGGTGGCGTTAGCAATCAGCCCCAGCATTTT
CDR3: CASSPEAGQGGVSNQPQHF

J: TRBJ2-2
V: TRBV5-1
size: few
D: TRBD1
DNA: TGCGCCAGCAGCGCGGGCAGGGGGAACCTAAACACCGGGGAGCTGTTTTTT
CDR3: CASSAGRGNLNTGELFF

J: TRBJ2-7
V: TRBV6-5
size: -
D: TRBD1
DNA: TGTGCCAGCAGGACGACAGGGCTTCTGTACTTC
CDR3: CASRTTGLLYF

J: TRBJ1-2
V: TRBV25-1
size: -
D: -
DNA: TGTGCCAGCAGTGACTCCGGACCGACAGCGGGTGGCTACACCTTC
CDR3: CASSDSGPTAGGYTF

J: TRBJ2-5
V: TRBV2
size: -
D: -
DNA: TGTGCCAGCAGTGAGGTCGGCAGTCCGGGGGAGACCCAGTACTTC
CDR3: CASSEVGSPGETQYF

J: TRBJ2-7
V: TRBV10-3
size: -
D: -
DNA: TGTGCCATCAGTAGCGCCTACGAGCAGTACTTC
CDR3: CAISSAYEQYF

J: TRBJ2-1
V: TRBV29-1
size: -
D: TRBD2
DNA: TGCAGCGCGGCCGGGACTAGCGGGAGCCCCAATGAGCAGTTCTTC
CDR3: CSAAGTSGSPNEQFF

J: TRBJ2-7
V: TRBV9
size: -
D: TRBD2
DNA: TGTGCCAGCAGCGTAGAGCCTAGCGGGAGAGGTGAGCAGTACTTC
CDR3: CASSVEPSGRGEQYF

J: TRBJ1-2
V: TRBV4-1
size: -
D: TRBD1
DNA: TGCGCCAGCAGCCCGGACAGGGGCAGGGGCTACACCTTC
CDR3: CASSPDRGRGYTF

J: TRBJ2-2
V: TRBV12-5
size: many
D: -
DNA: TGTGCTAGTGGTTTGGTGCGGACTTTTAACACCGGGGAGCTGTTTTTT
CDR3: CASGLVRTFNTGELFF

J: TRBJ2-7
V: TRBV4-1
size: -
D: -
DNA: TGCGCCAGCAGCCCCCCCTTCTCCTACGAGCAGTACTTC
CDR3: CASSPPFSYEQYF

J: TRBJ1-4
V: TRBV10-3
size: -
D: TRBD1
DNA: TGTGCCATCAGTGAGCCGGTGGACAGGACGTTAACTTTT
CDR3: CAISEPVDRTLTF

J: TRBJ1-5
V: TRBV6-1
size: -
D: TRBD1
DNA: TGTGCCAGCAGAGAGGGGGCAGGGGGTCAGCCCCAGCATTTT
CDR3: CASREGAGGQPQHF

J: TRBJ2-2
V: TRBV28
size: -
D: TRBD1
DNA: TGTGCCAGCAGTTTGCCATGGGGACAGGAGGGGGCCGGGGAGCTGTTTTTT
CDR3: CASSLPWGQEGAGELFF

J: TRBJ2-2
V: TRBV9
size: few
D: -
DNA: TGTGCCAGCAGCGTATATACGGGAGCAACCGGGGAGCTGTTTTTT
CDR3: CASSVYTGATGELFF

J: TRBJ1-6
V: TRBV28
size: -
D: -
DNA: TGTGCCAGCAGTTTACCCACTACAGGGTATAATTCACCCCTCCACTTT
CDR3: CASSLPTTGYNSPLHF

J: TRBJ2-7
V: TRBV9
size: -
D: TRBD2
DNA: TGTGCCAGCAGCGTAGGACTAGCGGGAGGTTACGAGCAGTACTTC
CDR3: CASSVGLAGGYEQYF

J: TRBJ2-7
V: TRBV6-7
size: -
D: TRBD2
DNA: TGTGCCAGCAGTTTGACTAGCGAGTCCTACGAGCAGTACTTC
CDR3: CASSLTSESYEQYF

J: TRBJ2-7
V: TRBV5-1
size: few
D: TRBD1
DNA: TGCGCCAGCAGCTTGGGACAGGGGGCTTACGAGCAGTACTTC
CDR3: CASSLGQGAYEQYF

J: TRBJ2-5
V: TRBV7-3
size: -
D: TRBD1
DNA: TGTGCCAGCAGCTTGGACAGGGAAGAGACCCAGTACTTC
CDR3: CASSLDREETQYF

J: TRBJ2-2
V: TRBV11-2
size: few
D: TRBD1
DNA: TGTGCCAGCAGCTTAGATCGAAGGGCAGGGGGCCGGGCCGGGGAGCTGTTTTTT
CDR3: CASSLDRRAGGRAGELFF

J: TRBJ1-1
V: TRBV7-9
size: -
D: -
DNA: TGTTCCAGCAGCTTGGGCCCCAGGGAAGCTTTCTTT
CDR3: CSSSLGPREAFF

J: TRBJ2-7
V: TRBV6-1
size: -
D: -
DNA: TGTGCCAGCAGCATCGGGACTTCCTACGAGCAGTACTTC
CDR3: CASSIGTSYEQYF

J: TRBJ2-3
V: TRBV9
size: -
D: -
DNA: TGTGCCAGCAGCGTCGGACTCCTAAGGAGCACAGATACGCAGTATTTT
CDR3: CASSVGLLRSTDTQYF

J: TRBJ2-3
V: TRBV4-1
size: -
D: TRBD2
DNA: TGCGCCAGCAGCCAAGATTGGGGACTAGCGGGCCCAGATACGCAGTATTTT
CDR3: CASSQDWGLAGPDTQYF

J: TRBJ2-1
V: TRBV19
size: -
D: -
DNA: TGTGCCAGTAGTGGAGGTGGTGGGTTATTAGCTTACAATGAGCAGTTCTTC
CDR3: CASSGGGGLLAYNEQFF

J: TRBJ2-2
V: TRBV7-3
size: -
D: -
DNA: TGTGCCAGCAGCTTAGGTGGGGGGACGACCGGGGAGCTGTTTTTT
CDR3: CASSLGGGTTGELFF

J: TRBJ1-5
V: TRBV19
size: -
D: TRBD1
DNA: TGTGCCAGTACCGGGACAGGGGGCCTCAATCAGCCCCAGCATTTT
CDR3: CASTGTGGLNQPQHF

J: TRBJ2-6
V: TRBV9
size: -
D: -
DNA: TGTGCCAGCCGACGGGACTTCTGGTCTGGGGCCAACGTCCTGACTTTC
CDR3: CASRRDFWSGANVLTF

J: TRBJ1-2
V: TRBV7-9
size: -
D: TRBD1
DNA: TGTGCCAGCAGCGGACAGGCTCGGGACTATGGCTACACCTTC
CDR3: CASSGQARDYGYTF

J: TRBJ1-4
V: TRBV7-9
size: -
D: TRBD1
DNA: TGTGCCAGCAGCCCTTCCTGGAGGGGACAGGGGAGTAATGAAAAACTGTTTTTT
CDR3: CASSPSWRGQGSNEKLFF

J: TRBJ2-5
V: TRBV4-1
size: -
D: TRBD2
DNA: TGCGCCAGCAGCCGACACACCTCAGATCGACTAGCGGGAGGAGGTCATCCCGGGGCCCAGTACTTC
CDR3: CASSRHTSDRLAGGGHPGAQYF

J: TRBJ2-1
V: TRBV6-5
size: few
D: TRBD2
DNA: TGTGCCAGCAGCCGGACTAGCGGGAGCTACAATGAGCAGTTCTTC
CDR3: CASSRTSGSYNEQFF

J: TRBJ2-7
V: TRBV13
size: few
D: TRBD1
DNA: TGTGCCAGCAGCTTATACCCGGGACAGGGAACCTACGAGCAGTACTTC
CDR3: CASSLYPGQGTYEQYF

J: TRBJ2-7
V: TRBV27
size: -
D: TRBD2
DNA: TGTGCCAGCAGGTTTGGGGGGGACCACAGTACTATATCCTACGAGCAGTACTTC
CDR3: CASRFGGDHSTISYEQYF

J: TRBJ2-7
V: TRBV7-2
size: -
D: -
DNA: TGTGCCAGCAGCTTAAACTTCCTCGAGCAGTACTTC
CDR3: CASSLNFLEQYF

J: TRBJ1-2
V: TRBV27
size: -
D: -
DNA: TGTGCCAGCAGTTTAAGTGGGCGTGTAAGCTATGGCTACACCTTC
CDR3: CASSLSGRVSYGYTF

J: TRBJ1-2
V: TRBV5-6
size: -
D: -
DNA: TGTGCCAGCAGCCTAGGGGTCCCCCATGGCTACACCTTC
CDR3: CASSLGVPHGYTF